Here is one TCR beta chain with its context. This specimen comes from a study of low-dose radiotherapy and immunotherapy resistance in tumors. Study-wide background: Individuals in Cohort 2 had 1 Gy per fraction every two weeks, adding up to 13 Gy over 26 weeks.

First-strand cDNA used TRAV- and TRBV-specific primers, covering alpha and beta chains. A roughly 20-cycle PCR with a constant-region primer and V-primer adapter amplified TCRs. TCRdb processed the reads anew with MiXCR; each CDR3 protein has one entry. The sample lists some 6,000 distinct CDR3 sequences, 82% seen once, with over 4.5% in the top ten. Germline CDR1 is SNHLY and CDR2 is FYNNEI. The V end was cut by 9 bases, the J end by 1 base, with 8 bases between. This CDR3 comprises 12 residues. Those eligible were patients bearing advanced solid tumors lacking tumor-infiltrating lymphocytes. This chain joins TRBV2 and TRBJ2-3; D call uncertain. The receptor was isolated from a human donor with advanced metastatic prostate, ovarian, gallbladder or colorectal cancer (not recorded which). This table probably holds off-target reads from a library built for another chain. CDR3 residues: CASQWGTDTQYF. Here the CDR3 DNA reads TGTGCCAGTCAATGGGGCACAGATACGCAGTATTTT.